This TCR beta chain was documented in a study of T cells after yellow fever vaccination. Study-wide points: Reappearance after the booster was seen for most primary-vaccination clones, at roughly 96% CD4 and 75% to 90% CD8. Weaker overall was a secondary response that nonetheless peaked faster, on day 5 versus 15. Sorted repertoires could include abundant contaminating clonotypes from bulk cells.

As concerns this clonotype: The antigen remains unidentified.

5'RACE template switching generated TCR cDNA, adding a universal primer site and UMIs. Using its own MiXCR run on the 5' RACE reads, TCRdb lists one record per CDR3 protein. The profile shows under 600,000 distinct CDR3 sequences, 20% to 25% of them singletons. This CDR3 region has 13 residues. Germline V lookup: CDR1 MNHNS, CDR2 SASEGT. V was clipped by 4 bases and J by 8 bases, with 11 bases between them. The source is a man aged 18 to 30 who received the YFV17D yellow fever vaccine. The chain joins TRBV6-1 to TRBJ2-2; D ambiguous. The starting material was PBMCs, obtained 20 to 25 days after the first yellow fever vaccination. As DNA, the CDR3 is TGTGCCAGCAGTGGCAATTTCGAGGGGGAGCTGTTTTTT. Encoded protein: CASSGNFEGELFF.